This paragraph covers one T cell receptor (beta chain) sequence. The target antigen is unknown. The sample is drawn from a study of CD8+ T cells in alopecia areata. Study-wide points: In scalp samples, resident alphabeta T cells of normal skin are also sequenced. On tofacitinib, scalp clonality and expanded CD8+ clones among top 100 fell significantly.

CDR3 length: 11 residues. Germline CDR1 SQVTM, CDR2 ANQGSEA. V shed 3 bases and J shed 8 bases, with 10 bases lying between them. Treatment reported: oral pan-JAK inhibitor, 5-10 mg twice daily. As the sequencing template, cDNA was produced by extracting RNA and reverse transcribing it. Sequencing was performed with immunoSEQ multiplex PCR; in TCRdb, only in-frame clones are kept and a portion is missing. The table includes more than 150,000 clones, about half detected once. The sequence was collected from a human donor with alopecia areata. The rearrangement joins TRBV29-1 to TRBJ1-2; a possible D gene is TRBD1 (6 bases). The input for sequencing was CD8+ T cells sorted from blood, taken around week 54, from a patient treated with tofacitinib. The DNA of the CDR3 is TGCAGCGTTGACAGGGGTGGCGGCTACACCTTC. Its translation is CSVDRGGGYTF.